The entry below describes one T cell receptor (beta chain). Antigen specificity is unknown. CDR1 is SGHRS, CDR2 YFSETQ, per germline. Trimming removed 0 bases at V and 3 bases at J, with 6 bases between. This CDR3 region has 14 residues. This entry is derived from a study of CD8 T cells in ankylosing spondylitis. In making TCR beta libraries, quantitative 5'-RACE with molecular barcodes was used. One entry per CDR3 protein results from TCRdb running MiXCR on the 5' RACE reads. The sample has some 450,000 distinct CDR3 sequences; approximately 17% are singletons. Findings and caveats of the study: For ankylosing spondylitis blood, a TCR beta motif of 7 or 8 highly homologous variants appeared characteristic.

The V call is TRBV5-1, the J call TRBJ1-4, with D unresolved. The sequenced sample was blood, either unsorted or a sorted T cell fraction (not recorded which). This clonotype originated in a male donor with ankylosing spondylitis. CDR3 loop: CASSLGHANEKLFF. CDR3 bases: TGCGCCAGCAGCTTGGGACACGCTAATGAAAAACTGTTTTTT.